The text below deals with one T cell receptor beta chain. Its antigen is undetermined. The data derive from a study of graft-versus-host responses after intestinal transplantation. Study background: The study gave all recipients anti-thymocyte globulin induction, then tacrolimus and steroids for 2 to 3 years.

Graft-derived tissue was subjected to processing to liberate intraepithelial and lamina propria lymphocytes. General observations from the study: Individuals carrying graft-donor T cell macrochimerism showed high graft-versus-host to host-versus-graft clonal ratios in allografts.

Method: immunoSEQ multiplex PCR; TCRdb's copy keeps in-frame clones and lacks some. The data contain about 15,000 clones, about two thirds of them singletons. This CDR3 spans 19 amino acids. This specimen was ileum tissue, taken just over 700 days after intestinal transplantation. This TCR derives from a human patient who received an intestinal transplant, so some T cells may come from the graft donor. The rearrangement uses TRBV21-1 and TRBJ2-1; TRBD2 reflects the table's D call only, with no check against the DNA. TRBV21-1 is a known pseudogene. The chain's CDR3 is CASSKLPSGLAEWANEQFF. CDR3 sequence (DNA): TGTGCCAGCAGCAAATTACCATCCGGGCTAGCGGAGTGGGCCAATGAGCAGTTCTTC.